The TCR beta chain described here comes from a study of patients and donors after allogeneic stem cell transplantation. Between the trimmed V and J ends, which lost 0 bases and 7 bases, there was a span of 13 bases. This CDR3 contains 14 residues. Germline loops: CDR1 MNHEY, CDR2 SVGAGI. In this sample, this clonotype turned up many times. TCRdb recomputed calls from the RT-PCR reads with MiXCR, one row per CDR3 protein. The repertoire includes tens of thousands of distinct CDR3 sequences, around 5% of them detected once, and 2.6% sits in the top ten. This chain links TRBV6-5 with TRBJ2-7; the D gene is possibly TRBD2 (7 bases). Sequenced: blood, either unsorted or a sorted T cell fraction (not recorded which). This sequence was found in a human donor who was either an allogeneic HSCT recipient or a stem cell or donor lymphocyte infusion donor (not recorded which). It is not recorded whose cells these are; they may come from a transplant donor. DNA of the CDR3: TGTGCCAGCAGTTACTCTCGGACTAGGGGGGAGCAGTACTTC. This translates into CASSYSRTRGEQYF.